Here is one T cell receptor (beta chain) with its context. Its binding antigen is unknown. No base qualities exist here, and no much larger clone lies one base off it. The data originate from a study of blood T cell repertoires in COVID-19 (TCRdb year 2020). For the study in its entirety: Samples covering the acute and convalescent phases of COVID-19 were provided by collaborators in the United States, Italy and Spain. The material from the prospective study consisted of cDNA or gDNA derived from T cells, B-cell-depleted T cells, or PBMCs. Subjects who had been exposed to COVID-19, were actively infected with it, or had recovered from it provided the deeply sampled blood TCRbeta repertoires that made up the dataset. The repertoires were released in a freely available public database meant as a resource for research on the immune response to SARS-CoV-2. The samples were drawn from the first 160 participants of the ongoing ImmuneRACE study and from 950 to 1,500 subjects provided by 6 global collaborators. Nearly every sample came with metadata listing a de-identified subject ID, COVID-19 status, age in years and sex. Where HLA class I and class II types were available, the types were taken from metadata supplied by the sample provider, not from assay-based typing.

Findings and caveats that apply to the study as a whole: The amount of clinical and demographic metadata varied by source and participant and was provided uncurated.

TCRbeta CDR3 regions were amplified from genomic DNA using the immunoSEQ Assay, a bias-controlled multiplex PCR. Per the source publication's procedure: Nucleated cell counts per sample were estimated from amplification of reference gene primers within the assay. Sequence reads were collapsed and filtered to measure the absolute abundance of every unique TCRbeta CDR3 rearrangement. Productive Simpson clonality was computed per sample as the square root of Simpson's diversity index over productive rearrangements. This is the immuneACCESS table as TCRdb keeps it, with only in-frame sequences that have V and J called. A part of the clones is gone; compared with another copy, unresolved V genes explain less than half, and the rest is unexplained. Clonal size and the V and J genes are those of that table, whereas D and trimming came from the DNA. This sample is represented by around 300,000 clones; about 90% of them were singletons. The ten largest account for 2.9% of the sample.

One collaborating source in Seattle enrolled patients during active infection and followed them longitudinally through the course of disease. Whole blood was collected in K2EDTA tubes by collaborating institutions according to the institutions' own protocols. For TCRbeta analysis, collaborators shipped samples in one of three forms: frozen whole blood, isolated PBMCs, or DNA extracted from either of those sample types. Reading from cysteine to phenylalanine, the CDR3 counts 13 amino acids. Only the CDR3 DNA stays, 39 bases, in frame from base 1. CDR1 MGHDK and CDR2 SYGVNS are derived from the germline V gene. Compared with germline, V lacks 3 bases and J lacks 9 bases; bases without a gene match: 7.

This receptor chain uses TRBV25-1 and TRBJ1-1; 7 bases in the middle match TRBD1. This clonotype was obtained from a woman in her twenties or thirties with COVID-19, enrolled during active disease. Material for sequencing was peripheral blood. The base sequence is TGTGCCAGCAGTGACCTGGCGACAGGGAAAGCTTTCTTT. It encodes CASSDLATGKAFF.